This is a list of T cell receptor beta chains from one sample in a study of cytomegalovirus exposure and HLA in healthy donors. Profiled with immunoSEQ multiplex PCR; TCRdb holds only in-frame clones, not every one. The table includes 50,000 to 80,000 clones, roughly 94% detected once. Sequencing was done on a sample of PBMCs. These receptors all stem from a woman in her late teens or twenties in good health and CMV-seropositive. Both conserved end residues are part of each CDR3. Fields, in order: V gene, clone size, D gene, J gene, CDR3 protein, CDR3 DNA. A D gene is named only where the DNA matches it firmly. The size field is filled for only some rows; it gives once, few, many or a size class.

V: TRBV27; size: .; D: .; J: TRBJ2-2; CDR3: CASSLIPGNTGELFF; DNA: TGTGCCAGCAGTTTAATACCAGGGAACACCGGGGAGCTGTTTTTT
V: TRBV6-5; size: .; D: TRBD1; J: TRBJ1-1; CDR3: CASSIRDRGVTEAFF; DNA: TGTGCCAGCAGTATCCGGGACAGGGGTGTGACTGAAGCTTTCTTT
V: TRBV7-7; size: .; D: .; J: TRBJ2-2; CDR3: CASSLAGSPETGELFF; DNA: TGTGCCAGCAGCTTAGCCGGCAGTCCGGAGACCGGGGAGCTGTTTTTT
V: TRBV27; size: once; D: TRBD2; J: TRBJ2-1; CDR3: CASSSLTGTSGHEQFF; DNA: TGTGCCAGCAGTTCCCTAACCGGGACTAGCGGCCATGAGCAGTTCTTC
V: TRBV4-3; size: .; D: .; J: TRBJ2-1; CDR3: CASSQDRRVGQFF; DNA: TGCGCCAGCAGCCAAGATCGGAGGGTTGGGCAGTTCTTC
V: TRBV11-2; size: .; D: TRBD2; J: TRBJ2-1; CDR3: CASSPLGGKYNEQFF; DNA: TGTGCCAGCAGCCCCCTCGGGGGGAAGTACAATGAGCAGTTCTTC
V: TRBV5-6; size: .; D: TRBD1; J: TRBJ1-1; CDR3: CASSLKDRMFTEAFF; DNA: TGTGCCAGCAGCTTGAAGGACAGGATGTTCACTGAAGCTTTCTTT
V: TRBV27; size: .; D: TRBD2; J: TRBJ2-1; CDR3: CASSVAGGYNEQFF; DNA: TGTGCCAGCTCCGTAGCGGGAGGGTACAATGAGCAGTTCTTC
V: TRBV27; size: .; D: .; J: TRBJ1-5; CDR3: CASSLGGSNQPQHF; DNA: TGTGCCAGCAGTTTGGGGGGTAGCAATCAGCCCCAGCATTTT
V: TRBV7-8; size: .; D: TRBD2; J: TRBJ2-3; CDR3: CASTPRRGGMTDTQYF; DNA: TGTGCCAGCACCCCGCGAAGGGGAGGGATGACAGATACGCAGTATTTT
V: TRBV4-1; size: .; D: TRBD1; J: TRBJ2-5; CDR3: CASSSDRDQETQYF; DNA: TGCGCCAGCAGCTCCGACAGGGACCAAGAGACCCAGTACTTC
V: TRBV9; size: .; D: .; J: TRBJ2-5; CDR3: CASSERVRETQYF; DNA: TGTGCCAGCAGCGAGAGGGTTCGCGAGACCCAGTACTTC
V: TRBV9; size: .; D: TRBD2; J: TRBJ2-4; CDR3: CASSASSGGAISRNIQYF; DNA: TGTGCCAGCAGCGCAAGTAGCGGGGGGGCCATAAGTAGAAACATTCAGTACTTC
V: TRBV7-9; size: .; D: .; J: TRBJ2-7; CDR3: CASKDGGENREQYF; DNA: TGTGCCAGCAAAGACGGAGGGGAGAATAGGGAGCAGTACTTC
V: TRBV28; size: .; D: .; J: TRBJ2-6; CDR3: CASSPRGGRSGANVLTF; DNA: TGTGCCAGCAGTCCCCGAGGGGGTCGCTCTGGGGCCAACGTCCTGACTTTC
V: TRBV18; size: .; D: TRBD2; J: TRBJ2-1; CDR3: CASGVSGGAYNEQFF; DNA: TGTGCCAGCGGAGTCAGCGGGGGGGCGTACAATGAGCAGTTCTTC
V: TRBV5-4; size: .; D: .; J: TRBJ2-1; CDR3: CASSTDSYNEQFF; DNA: TGTGCCAGCAGCACCGACAGTTACAATGAGCAGTTCTTC
V: TRBV7-6; size: .; D: .; J: TRBJ2-2; CDR3: CASSLVRGGELFF; DNA: TGTGCCAGCAGCTTAGTACGGGGCGGGGAGCTGTTTTTT
V: TRBV6-5; size: .; D: TRBD1; J: TRBJ2-7; CDR3: CASSYRSTGAEQYF; DNA: TGTGCCAGCAGTTACCGCTCCACAGGGGCCGAGCAGTACTTC
V: TRBV10-3; size: .; D: TRBD1; J: TRBJ1-3; CDR3: CAISGGTEGNTIYF; DNA: TGTGCCATCAGTGGAGGGACAGAAGGAAACACCATATATTTT
V: TRBV5-1; size: .; D: TRBD2; J: TRBJ2-1; CDR3: CASSLSLAASSEQFF; DNA: TGCGCCAGCAGCTTGAGTCTAGCGGCTAGTAGTGAGCAGTTCTTC
V: TRBV9; size: .; D: .; J: TRBJ2-2; CDR3: CASSLSGYANTGELFF; DNA: TGTGCCAGCAGCCTCTCAGGGTACGCGAACACCGGGGAGCTGTTTTTT
V: TRBV13; size: .; D: TRBD2; J: TRBJ2-5; CDR3: CASSPREGFGQETQYF; DNA: TGTGCCAGCAGCCCCCGGGAGGGCTTTGGCCAAGAGACCCAGTACTTC
V: TRBV2; size: .; D: .; J: TRBJ1-1; CDR3: CASSEWGGIDTEAFF; DNA: TGTGCCAGCAGTGAATGGGGGGGCATCGACACTGAAGCTTTCTTT
V: TRBV7-9; size: .; D: TRBD2; J: TRBJ2-5; CDR3: CASRRGGRQETQYF; DNA: TGTGCCTCCCGACGGGGGGGCAGACAAGAGACCCAGTACTTC
V: TRBV11-2; size: .; D: TRBD2; J: TRBJ2-7; CDR3: CASSFGAGETYEQYF; DNA: TGTGCCAGCAGCTTCGGAGCGGGGGAAACCTACGAGCAGTACTTC
V: TRBV6-5; size: .; D: .; J: TRBJ1-2; CDR3: CASSNQGNYGYTF; DNA: TGTGCCAGCTCAAATCAGGGCAACTATGGCTACACCTTC
V: TRBV28; size: .; D: .; J: TRBJ1-5; CDR3: CASSLGGRVNQPQHF; DNA: TGTGCCAGCAGCCTAGGAGGCAGAGTTAATCAGCCCCAGCATTTT
V: TRBV19; size: .; D: .; J: TRBJ1-5; CDR3: CASSPPGAGGGWNQPQHF; DNA: TGTGCCAGTAGTCCCCCGGGCGCGGGGGGGGGATGGAATCAGCCCCAGCATTTT
V: TRBV7-6; size: .; D: .; J: TRBJ1-3; CDR3: CASSLQYSGNTIYF; DNA: TGTGCCAGCAGCTTACAGTACTCTGGAAACACCATATATTTT
V: TRBV11-1; size: .; D: TRBD2; J: TRBJ2-5; CDR3: CASRGLAGEYQETQYF; DNA: TGTGCCAGCAGGGGACTAGCGGGGGAGTACCAAGAGACCCAGTACTTC
V: TRBV6-5; size: .; D: .; J: TRBJ1-1; CDR3: CASNSGRQGTEAFF; DNA: TGTGCCAGCAACTCAGGCCGTCAGGGTACTGAAGCTTTCTTT
V: TRBV29-1; size: .; D: TRBD1; J: TRBJ1-4; CDR3: CSARRGHGTNEKLFF; DNA: TGCAGCGCACGCAGGGGGCACGGAACTAATGAAAAACTGTTTTTT
V: TRBV9; size: .; D: TRBD1; J: TRBJ2-1; CDR3: CASSVEGAKTREQFF; DNA: TGTGCCAGCAGCGTAGAGGGGGCCAAAACGCGTGAGCAGTTCTTC
V: TRBV9; size: .; D: .; J: TRBJ2-1; CDR3: CASSVPGEGGEQFF; DNA: TGTGCCAGCAGCGTGCCCGGAGAGGGCGGTGAGCAGTTCTTC
V: TRBV19; size: .; D: .; J: TRBJ1-5; CDR3: CASSIGGTNQPQHF; DNA: TGTGCCAGTAGTATAGGGGGGACTAATCAGCCCCAGCATTTT
V: TRBV6-1; size: .; D: TRBD1; J: TRBJ1-2; CDR3: CASSRDRGQGGYTF; DNA: TGTGCCAGCAGCCGGGACAGGGGGCAGGGTGGCTACACCTTC
V: TRBV6-5; size: .; D: TRBD1; J: TRBJ1-2; CDR3: CASSPGQGNYGYTF; DNA: TGTGCCAGCAGCCCTGGACAGGGAAACTATGGCTACACCTTC
V: TRBV27; size: .; D: TRBD2; J: TRBJ2-7; CDR3: CASSTKLAGGGFAYEQYF; DNA: TGTGCCAGCAGTACAAAACTAGCGGGAGGGGGTTTCGCGTACGAGCAGTACTTC
V: TRBV28; size: .; D: TRBD1; J: TRBJ1-2; CDR3: CASIISTGGHYGYTF; DNA: TGTGCCAGCATCATATCGACAGGGGGCCACTATGGCTACACCTTC
V: TRBV19; size: .; D: TRBD2; J: TRBJ2-1; CDR3: CASTRSRAGHWDEQFF; DNA: TGTGCCAGTACGCGATCACGAGCGGGGCACTGGGATGAGCAGTTCTTC
V: TRBV11-1; size: .; D: .; J: TRBJ1-1; CDR3: CASSLPEGSTEAFF; DNA: TGTGCCAGCAGCCTCCCGGAGGGGAGCACTGAAGCTTTCTTT
V: TRBV5-1; size: once; D: TRBD2; J: TRBJ2-7; CDR3: CASSPGLAGVEQYF; DNA: TGCGCCAGCAGCCCGGGACTAGCGGGCGTCGAGCAGTACTTC
V: TRBV30; size: .; D: TRBD2; J: TRBJ2-7; CDR3: CAWSVGTSVREQYF; DNA: TGTGCCTGGAGTGTAGGGACTAGCGTCCGCGAGCAGTACTTC
V: TRBV12-5; size: .; D: TRBD2; J: TRBJ2-1; CDR3: CASGPPGLAGGGQEQFF; DNA: TGTGCTAGTGGTCCCCCCGGACTAGCGGGAGGTGGTCAGGAGCAGTTCTTC
V: TRBV2; size: .; D: TRBD1; J: TRBJ1-1; CDR3: CASRGQLNTEAFF; DNA: TGTGCCAGCAGGGGACAGCTGAACACTGAAGCTTTCTTT
V: TRBV27; size: .; D: TRBD2; J: TRBJ2-5; CDR3: CASSLASGVQETQYF; DNA: TGTGCCAGCAGTTTAGCTAGCGGGGTTCAAGAGACCCAGTACTTC
V: TRBV19; size: .; D: TRBD1; J: TRBJ1-5; CDR3: CASSMRQGGNQPQHF; DNA: TGTGCCAGTAGTATGCGGCAGGGGGGAAATCAGCCCCAGCATTTT
V: TRBV5-4; size: .; D: TRBD1; J: TRBJ1-2; CDR3: CASSLDRGVNYGYTF; DNA: TGTGCCAGCAGCTTGGACAGGGGCGTAAACTATGGCTACACCTTC
V: TRBV9; size: .; D: .; J: TRBJ2-2; CDR3: CASSVSFSGGELFF; DNA: TGTGCCAGCAGCGTGAGCTTCTCCGGCGGGGAGCTGTTTTTT
V: TRBV5-6; size: few; D: TRBD1; J: TRBJ2-7; CDR3: CASSYRQGSYEQYF; DNA: TGTGCCAGCAGCTATCGACAGGGGAGCTACGAGCAGTACTTC
V: TRBV4-1; size: once; D: .; J: TRBJ2-7; CDR3: CASSQDKGNTYEQYF; DNA: TGCGCCAGCAGCCAAGATAAGGGGAACACCTACGAGCAGTACTTC
V: TRBV28; size: .; D: TRBD2; J: TRBJ2-7; CDR3: CASSYPRTSGNYEQYF; DNA: TGTGCCAGCAGTTATCCCCGGACTAGCGGCAACTACGAGCAGTACTTC
V: TRBV6-5; size: .; D: .; J: TRBJ2-1; CDR3: CASSYEVPPNNEQFF; DNA: TGTGCCAGCAGTTACGAGGTCCCTCCGAACAATGAGCAGTTCTTC
V: TRBV6-1; size: .; D: TRBD1; J: TRBJ2-7; CDR3: CASDRDRGIHEQYF; DNA: TGTGCCAGCGATCGGGACAGGGGGATCCACGAGCAGTACTTC
V: TRBV5-1; size: .; D: TRBD2; J: TRBJ2-7; CDR3: CASSLALGGDEQYF; DNA: TGCGCCAGCAGCTTGGCGCTCGGGGGGGACGAGCAGTACTTC
V: TRBV4-1; size: once; D: TRBD1; J: TRBJ1-5; CDR3: CASSPTPGQGYQPQHF; DNA: TGCGCCAGCAGCCCGACACCGGGACAGGGGTATCAGCCCCAGCATTTT
V: TRBV6-1; size: .; D: TRBD1; J: TRBJ2-1; CDR3: CASSEPPGGGLNEQFF; DNA: TGTGCCAGCAGTGAACCCCCAGGGGGCGGACTTAATGAGCAGTTCTTC